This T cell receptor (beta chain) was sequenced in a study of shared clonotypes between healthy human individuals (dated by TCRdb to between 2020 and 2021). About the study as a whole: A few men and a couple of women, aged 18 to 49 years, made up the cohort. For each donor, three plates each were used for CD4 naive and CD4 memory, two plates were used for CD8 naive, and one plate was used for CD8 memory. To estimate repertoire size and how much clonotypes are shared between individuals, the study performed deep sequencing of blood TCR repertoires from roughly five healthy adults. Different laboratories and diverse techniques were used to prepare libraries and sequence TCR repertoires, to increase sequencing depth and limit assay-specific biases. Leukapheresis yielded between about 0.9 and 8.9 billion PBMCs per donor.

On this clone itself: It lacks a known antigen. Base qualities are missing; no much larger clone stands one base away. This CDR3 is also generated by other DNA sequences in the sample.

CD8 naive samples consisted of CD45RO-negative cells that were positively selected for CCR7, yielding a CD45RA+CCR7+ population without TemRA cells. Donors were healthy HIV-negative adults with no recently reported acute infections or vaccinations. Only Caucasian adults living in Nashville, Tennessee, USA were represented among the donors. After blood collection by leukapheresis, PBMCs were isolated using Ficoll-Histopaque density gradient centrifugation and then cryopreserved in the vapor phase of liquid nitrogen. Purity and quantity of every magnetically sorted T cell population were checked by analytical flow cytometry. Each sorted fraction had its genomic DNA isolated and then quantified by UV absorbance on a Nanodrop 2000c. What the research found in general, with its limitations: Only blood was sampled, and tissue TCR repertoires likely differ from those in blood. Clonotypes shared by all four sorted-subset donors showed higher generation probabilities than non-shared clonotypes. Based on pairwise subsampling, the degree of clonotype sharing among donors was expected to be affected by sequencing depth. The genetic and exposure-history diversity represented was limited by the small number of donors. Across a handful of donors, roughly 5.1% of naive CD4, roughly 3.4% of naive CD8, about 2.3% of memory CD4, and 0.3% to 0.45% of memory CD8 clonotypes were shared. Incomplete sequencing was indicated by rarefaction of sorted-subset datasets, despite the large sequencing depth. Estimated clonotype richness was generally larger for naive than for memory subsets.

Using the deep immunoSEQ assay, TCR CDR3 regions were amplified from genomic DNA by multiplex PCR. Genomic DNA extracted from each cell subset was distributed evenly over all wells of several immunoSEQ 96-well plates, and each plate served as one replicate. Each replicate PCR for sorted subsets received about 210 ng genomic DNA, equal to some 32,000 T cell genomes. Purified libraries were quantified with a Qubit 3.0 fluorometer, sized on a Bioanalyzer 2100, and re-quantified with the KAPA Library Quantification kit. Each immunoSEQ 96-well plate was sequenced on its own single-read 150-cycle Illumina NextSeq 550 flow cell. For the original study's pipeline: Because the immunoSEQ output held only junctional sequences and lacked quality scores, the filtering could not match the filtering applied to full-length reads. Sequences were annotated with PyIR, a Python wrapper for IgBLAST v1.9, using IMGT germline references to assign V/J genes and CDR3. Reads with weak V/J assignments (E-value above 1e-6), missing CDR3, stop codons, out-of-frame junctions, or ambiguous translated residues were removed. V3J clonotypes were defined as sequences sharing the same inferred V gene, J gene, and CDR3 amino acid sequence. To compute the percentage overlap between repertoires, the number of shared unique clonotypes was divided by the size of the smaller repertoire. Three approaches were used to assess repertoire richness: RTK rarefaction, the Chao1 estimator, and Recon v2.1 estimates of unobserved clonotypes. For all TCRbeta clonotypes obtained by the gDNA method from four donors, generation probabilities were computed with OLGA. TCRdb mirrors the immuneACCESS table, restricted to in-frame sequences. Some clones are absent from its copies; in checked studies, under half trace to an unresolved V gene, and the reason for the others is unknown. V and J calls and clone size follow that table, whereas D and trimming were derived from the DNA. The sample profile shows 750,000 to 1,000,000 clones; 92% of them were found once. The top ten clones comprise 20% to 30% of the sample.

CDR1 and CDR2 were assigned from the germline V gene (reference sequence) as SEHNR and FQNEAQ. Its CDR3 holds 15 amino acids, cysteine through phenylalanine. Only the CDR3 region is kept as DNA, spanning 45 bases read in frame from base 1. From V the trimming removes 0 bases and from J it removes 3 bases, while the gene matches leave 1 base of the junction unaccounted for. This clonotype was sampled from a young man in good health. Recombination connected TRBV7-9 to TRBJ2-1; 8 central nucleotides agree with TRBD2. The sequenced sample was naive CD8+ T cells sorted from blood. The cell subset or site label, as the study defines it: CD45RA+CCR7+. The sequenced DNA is TGTGCCAGCAGCTTAGCCGGGAGGGGCTACAATGAGCAGTTCTTC. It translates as CASSLAGRGYNEQFF.